Below are 13 T cell receptor beta chains sequenced from a single sample in a study of regulatory T cells in long-lasting Graves disease. The sample's time point: persistent/refractory GD, antithyroid drugs over 5 years with positive TRAb. Making the TCR library involved RNA that had been extracted from PBMCs. To make TCR beta libraries, researchers used iRepertoire HTBI primers and Arm-PCR of CDR3 regions. TCRdb processed the multiplex PCR reads anew with MiXCR; each CDR3 protein has one entry. The sample shows about 660,000 distinct CDR3 sequences, about 30% of them seen only once. The sequenced sample was peripheral blood mononuclear cells (PBMCs), obtained when the disease was refractory, from a patient treated with antithyroid drugs. The source is a female donor with Graves disease.

In its sample, this clonotype was seen a few times. The chain employs TRBV12-3 or TRBV12-4 and TRBJ1-2; no clear D gene. This CDR3 region has 14 residues. V was shortened by 3 bases and J by 4 bases, with 12 bases between the two germline ends. As DNA, the CDR3 is TGTGCCAGCAGTTTTCCGGGCGACGGCTATGGCTACACCTTC. Its protein is CASSFPGDGYGYTF.

The chain carries TRBV29-1 and TRBJ2-7; a possible D gene is TRBD2 (6 bases). V was pared by 6 bases and J by 1 base, with 13 bases between. The CDR3 covers 13 residues. The germline gives CDR1 SQVTM, CDR2 ANQGSEA. This CDR3 is CSVGEEGSYEQYF. The CDR3 region has the DNA TGCAGCGTCGGGGAGGAGGGGTCCTACGAGCAGTACTTC.

This clonotype was seen a handful of times. The chain carries TRBV25-1 and TRBJ1-1; unclear D gene. The CDR3 is 14 amino acids. CDR1 and CDR2 from the germline V gene are MGHDK and SYGVNS. V dropped 1 base and J dropped 4 bases, with 10 bases sitting between them. CDR3 coding DNA: TGTGCCAGCAGTGAATCGAGGGTTTTCACTGAAGCTTTCTTT. Residues: CASSESRVFTEAFF.

This clonotype was observed at least ten times. CDR3: CASGPGQASYEQYF. Here the CDR3 DNA reads TGTGCTAGTGGTCCCGGACAGGCATCCTACGAGCAGTACTTC. V usage is TRBV12-5 and J usage is TRBJ2-7; 7 nucleotides match TRBD1. V lost 5 bases, J lost 1 base, and 5 bases stayed unmatched. Germline CDR1 reads LGHNT; CDR2 reads FRNRAP. The length of the CDR3 is 14 residues. Together with reference TRBV12-5 and TRBJ2-7, the CDR3 gives the full variable domain: DARVTQTPRHKVTEMGQEVTMRCQPILGHNTVFWYRQTMMQGLELLAYFRNRAPLDDSGMPKDRFSAEMPDATLATLKIQPSEPRDSAVYFCASGPGQASYEQYFGPGTRLTVT.

This clonotype was seen a handful of times. The chain employs TRBV19 and TRBJ1-5; the match to TRBD1 covers 8 bases. The trim removed 3 bases at V and 7 bases at J, leaving 8 bases unmatched. Germline CDR1 is LNHDA and CDR2 is SQIVND (reference sequence). This CDR3 has 15 residues. CDR3 protein: CASSMQDRAGQPQHF. CDR3 nucleotides: TGTGCCAGTAGTATGCAGGACAGGGCTGGGCAGCCCCAGCATTTT.

As concerns this clonotype: A much bigger clone sits one base away, suggesting this may be a read error. The J gene is TRBJ1-2, the V gene TRBV12-3 or TRBV12-4, with TRBD1 identical over 9 bases. This CDR3 is 16 amino acids long. The CDR3 region is CAGSQDRGVANYGYTF. In nucleotides, the CDR3 is TGTGCCGGCAGTCAAGACAGGGGGGTAGCTAACTATGGCTACACCTTC.

This clonotype showed up many times. The chain is built from TRBV27 and TRBJ1-6; D gene uncertain. The CDR3 loop spans 14 amino acids. Per germline, CDR1 MNHEY and CDR2 SMNVEV (reference sequence). V was cut by 5 bases and J by 13 bases, with 18 bases left in between. The CDR3 coding sequence is TGTGCCAGCAGTCCCCGGGCTAGGGCATCGCCCCTCCACTTT. It specifies CASSPRARASPLHF.

Concerning this clonotype: This may stem from a read error, because a much larger clone lies one nucleotide away. The chain couples TRBV11-2 to TRBJ1-2; 11 nucleotides align to TRBD1. The CDR3 consists of 14 residues. Germline V gene sequence: CDR1 SGHAT, CDR2 FQNNGV. The CDR3 reads CTSSTGQGAPGYTF. In DNA form, the CDR3 reads TGTACCAGCAGCACTGGACAGGGGGCGCCTGGCTACACCTTC.

This clonotype was seen at least ten times. This chain connects TRBV30 to TRBJ2-5; possible D gene TRBD2, 5 bases. The CDR3 sequence is 14 residues long. Germline CDR1 and CDR2: GTSNPN and SVGIG (reference sequence). V lost 3 bases to trimming and J lost 3 bases, with 14 bases between them. CDR3 coding DNA: TGTGCCTGGAGAAGTACGGGATCTAAAGAGACCCAGTACTTC. Its protein product is CAWRSTGSKETQYF.

Regarding this clonotype: This may stem from a read error, because a much larger clone lies one nucleotide away. The rearrangement links TRBV6-1 to TRBJ1-1; D call uncertain. V lost 7 bases to trimming and J lost 4 bases, with 16 bases between them. CDR1 is MNHNS and CDR2 is SASEGT in the germline V gene. The CDR3 totals 14 residues. The CDR3 spells CASNENEASTEAFF. Written as DNA, the CDR3 is TGTGCCAGCAATGAGAATGAGGCGAGCACTGAAGCTTTCTTT.

The V gene is TRBV11-2, the J gene TRBJ2-3; TRBD2 matches at 7 bases. CDR1 SGHAT and CDR2 FQNNGV come from the germline V gene. The length of the CDR3 is 15 residues. V lost 3 bases to trimming and J lost 0 bases; unmatched junction nucleotides: 3. CDR3 sequence: CASSFSSGSTDTQYF. The CDR3 nucleotides read TGTGCCAGCAGCTTTAGTAGCGGGAGCACAGATACGCAGTATTTT.

The table lists this clonotype with many counts. The chain uses TRBV2 and TRBJ2-7; D is undetermined. Trimming shortened V by 5 bases and J by 5 bases, and 7 bases separated the two germline ends. This CDR3 is built from 11 residues. The germline V gene has CDR1 SNHLY and CDR2 FYNNEI. The CDR3 sequence is CASSFSHEQYF. The CDR3 coding sequence is TGTGCCAGCAGTTTTAGCCACGAGCAGTACTTC.

The chain is built from TRBV7-9 and TRBJ1-1; D possibly corresponds to TRBD1 (5 bases). The V end was cut by 1 base, the J end by 8 bases, with 14 bases between. Germline V CDR1 and CDR2: SEHNR, FQNEAQ (reference sequence). The CDR3 is 14 amino acids. CDR3 protein: CASSLVLAGTEAFF. As DNA, the CDR3 is TGTGCCAGCAGCTTAGTATTAGCAGGGACGGAAGCTTTCTTT. Using reference TRBV7-9 and TRBJ1-1 for the parts outside the CDR3, the full variable domain is DTGVSQNPRHKITKRGQNVTFRCDPISEHNRLYWYRQTLGQGPEFLTYFQNEAQLEKSRLLSDRFSAERPKGSFSTLEIQRTEQGDSAMYLCASSLVLAGTEAFFGQGTRLTVV.